The 5 T cell receptor beta chains given below trace back to one sample, sequenced in a study of cytomegalovirus exposure and HLA in healthy donors. PCR involved 60 Vbeta and 13 Jbeta primers. Profiling relied on immunoSEQ multiplex PCR, and the TCRdb table lists in-frame clones only, not all of them. Of some 120,000 clones listed, roughly 83% were seen once; the top ten hold about 20%. Material for sequencing was PBMCs. The source is a man aged 18-30 years in good health and CMV-seropositive.

The chain uses TRBV10-3 and TRBJ2-1, with D possibly matching TRBD2 (7 bases). V lost 2 bases and J 5 bases, leaving 19 bases between the germline ends. The germline gives CDR1 ENHRY, CDR2 SYGVKD. The CDR3 runs to 17 residues. CDR3 DNA: TGTGCCATCAGTGAGAGGGGGGGTAAGGCAGGGGACAATGAGCAGTTCTTC. This encodes CAISERGGKAGDNEQFF.

The rearrangement joins TRBV5-1 to TRBJ1-1, with D perhaps TRBD1 (5 bases). V lost 7 bases to trimming and J lost 7 bases, with 17 bases between them. Germline V gene data show CDR1 as SGHRS and CDR2 as YFSETQ. This CDR3 contains 13 residues. The CDR3 reads CASGLADSFEAFF. The DNA of the CDR3 is TGCGCCAGCGGCCTTGCTGACAGTTTTGAAGCTTTCTTT.

This clone was seen once. A much larger clone differs from this one at a single base, so this may be a read error. The chain employs TRBV6-4 and TRBJ2-3, with D possibly being TRBD1 (6 bases). CDR1 is MRHNA and CDR2 is SNTAGT in the germline V gene. The ends were cut back, 6 bases at V and 0 bases at J, with 10 bases in the middle. CDR3 length: 14 amino acids. The CDR3 DNA follows: TGTGCCAGCAGCCTGGGGGCTAGCACAGATACGCAGTATTTT. Residues: CASSLGASTDTQYF.

The chain combines TRBV7-3 with TRBJ2-3; no reliable D call. From germline, CDR1 is SGHTA and CDR2 FQGTGA. This CDR3 region has 13 residues. V was trimmed by 5 bases and J by 0 bases, leaving 6 bases between them. CDR3 protein: CASSPLSTDTQYF. DNA of the CDR3: TGTGCCAGCAGCCCCCTGAGCACAGATACGCAGTATTTT.

About this clone itself: Additional DNA sequences in this sample encode the identical CDR3. The chain joins TRBV11-3 to TRBJ2-3; D possibly corresponds to TRBD2 (6 bases). This CDR3 contains 14 residues. Germline CDR1 and CDR2: SGHNT and YENEEA. Trimming took off 1 base at V and 1 base at J, with 6 bases between the two ends. CDR3 sequence: CASSLGGGTDTQYF. CDR3 in DNA: TGTGCCAGCAGCTTAGGGGGGGGCACAGATACGCAGTATTTT.